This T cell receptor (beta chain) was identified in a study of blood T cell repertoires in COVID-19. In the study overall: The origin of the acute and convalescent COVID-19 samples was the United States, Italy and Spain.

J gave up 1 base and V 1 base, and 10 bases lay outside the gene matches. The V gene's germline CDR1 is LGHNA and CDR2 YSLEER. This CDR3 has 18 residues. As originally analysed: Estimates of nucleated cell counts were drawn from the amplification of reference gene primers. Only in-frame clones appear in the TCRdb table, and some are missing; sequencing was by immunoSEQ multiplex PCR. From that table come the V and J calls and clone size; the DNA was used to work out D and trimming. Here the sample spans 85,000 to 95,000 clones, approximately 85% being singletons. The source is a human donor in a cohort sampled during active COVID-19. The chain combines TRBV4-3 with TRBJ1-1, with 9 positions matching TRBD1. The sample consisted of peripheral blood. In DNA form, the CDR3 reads TGCGCCAGCAGCCAAGGCGGCGCGGGACAGGGACCGAACACTGAAGCTTTCTTT. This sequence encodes CASSQGGAGQGPNTEAFF.